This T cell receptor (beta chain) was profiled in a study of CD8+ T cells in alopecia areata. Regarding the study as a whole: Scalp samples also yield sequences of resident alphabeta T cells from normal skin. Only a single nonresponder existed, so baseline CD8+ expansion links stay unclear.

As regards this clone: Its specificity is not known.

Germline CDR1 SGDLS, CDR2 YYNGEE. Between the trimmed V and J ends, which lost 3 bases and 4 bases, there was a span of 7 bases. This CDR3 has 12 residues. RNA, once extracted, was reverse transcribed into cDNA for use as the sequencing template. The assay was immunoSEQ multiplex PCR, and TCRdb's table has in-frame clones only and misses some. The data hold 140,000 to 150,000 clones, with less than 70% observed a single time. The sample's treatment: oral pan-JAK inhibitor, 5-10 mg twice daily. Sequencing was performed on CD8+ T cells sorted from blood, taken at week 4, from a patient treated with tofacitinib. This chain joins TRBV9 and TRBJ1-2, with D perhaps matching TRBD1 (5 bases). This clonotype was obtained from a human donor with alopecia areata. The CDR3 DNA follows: TGTGCCAGCAGCGGACAGTTCTATGGCTACACCTTC. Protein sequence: CASSGQFYGYTF.